The next 19 T cell receptor beta chains were all read from a single sample in a study of CD8+ T cells in alopecia areata. Sequencing used cDNA as its template, made by extracting RNA and reverse transcribing it. Using immunoSEQ multiplex PCR, the repertoire was profiled, and TCRdb retains in-frame clones only, with some absent. The data show 200,000 to 250,000 clones, with 30% to 40% seen just once and around 0.48% held by the top ten. Treatment meaning: oral pan-JAK inhibitor, 5-10 mg twice daily. Sample: CD4+ T cells sorted from blood, taken at week 34, from a patient treated with tofacitinib. The receptors originated from a human donor with alopecia areata.

This clone was counted a few times. The chain links TRBV29-1 to TRBJ1-1; D not resolved. Germline V lookup: CDR1 SQVTM, CDR2 ANQGSEA. V lost 2 bases to trimming and J lost 7 bases, with 11 bases between them. This CDR3 is 12 amino acids long. The CDR3 DNA reads as TGCAGCGTTGAAAAAACAGATAATGAAGCTTTCTTT. Encoded protein: CSVEKTDNEAFF.

At least ten counts were recorded for this clone. The J gene is TRBJ1-1, the V gene TRBV7-8; TRBD1 is a possible D gene (5 bases). There are 12 residues in the CDR3. Trimming pared 5 bases from V and 4 bases from J, leaving 8 bases between. The germline V gene has CDR1 SGHVS and CDR2 FQNEAQ. In DNA, the CDR3 is TGTGCCAGCAGCCAAGGGGTCACTGAAGCTTTCTTT. Translating it yields CASSQGVTEAFF.

The chain combines TRBV9 with TRBJ2-3; no definite D call. The V end lost 3 bases, the J end lost 2 bases, and 4 bases lay between the germline ends. The CDR3 extends over 12 amino acids. The germline gives CDR1 SGDLS, CDR2 YYNGEE. CDR3 in amino acids: CASSAYTDTQYF. The CDR3 DNA reads as TGTGCCAGCAGCGCATACACAGATACGCAGTATTTT.

The table lists this clone with a few counts. This chain uses TRBV7-9 with TRBJ1-4, with D possibly TRBD1 on 5 matching bases. Trimming took 7 bases from V and 4 from J, leaving 13 bases between them. The germline V gene has CDR1 SEHNR and CDR2 FQNEAQ (reference sequence). The CDR3 extends over 14 amino acids. The chain's CDR3 is CASTPGTRNEKLFF. DNA for the CDR3: TGTGCCAGCACCCCTGGGACCCGTAATGAAAAACTGTTTTTT.

This clone was observed a handful of times. The genes are TRBV29-1 and TRBJ2-1, with TRBD2 identical over 8 bases. Germline V CDR1 and CDR2: SQVTM, ANQGSEA. V shed 6 bases and J 6 bases; nucleotides not matched to a gene: 4. This CDR3 spans 12 amino acids. The CDR3 DNA sequence: TGCAGCGTCGGGAGGGACGTCAATGAGCAGTTCTTC. Translated: CSVGRDVNEQFF.

The sample holds one count of this clone. V gene TRBV4-1 combines with J gene TRBJ2-3; TRBD2 might be the D (6 bases). V lost 0 bases, J lost 1 base, and 11 bases lay in between. Germline V lookup: CDR1 MGHRA, CDR2 YSYEKL. The CDR3 consists of 16 residues. CDR3 bases: TGCGCCAGCAGCCAAGATACGGGAGCGGGCACAGATACGCAGTATTTT. Amino acid sequence: CASSQDTGAGTDTQYF.

V usage is TRBV2 and J usage is TRBJ2-3; possible D gene TRBD2, 6 bases. Trimming took 7 bases from V and 3 from J, leaving 8 bases between them. CDR1 is SNHLY and CDR2 is FYNNEI in the germline V gene. The CDR3 is made up of 12 amino acids. The CDR3 nucleotides read TGTGCCAGCAAGGAGGGGACAGATACGCAGTATTTT. It is translated as CASKEGTDTQYF.

This sequence joins TRBV7-9 and TRBJ1-1, with D unclear. Germline V lookup: CDR1 SEHNR, CDR2 FQNEAQ (reference sequence). Trimming shortened V by 2 bases and J by 1 base, and 8 bases separated the two germline ends. The CDR3 loop spans 14 amino acids. The CDR3 DNA reads as TGTGCCAGCAGCTTAAGGCGGTCGAACACTGAAGCTTTCTTT. It yields the protein CASSLRRSNTEAFF.

This clone was counted between two and nine times. This chain joins TRBV7-9 and TRBJ2-3; D possibly matches TRBD1 or TRBD2 (6 bases each). The CDR3 has 16 amino acids. Deletions cut 1 base from V and 4 bases from J, with 15 bases between. CDR1 and CDR2 (germline): SEHNR, FQNEAQ (reference sequence). CDR3 nucleotide sequence: TGTGCCAGCAGCTTAGGGTCCGGGGGCGCCTCAGATACGCAGTATTTT. Translated, it gives CASSLGSGGASDTQYF. Based on the CDR3 plus reference TRBV7-9 and TRBJ2-3, the full variable domain is DTGVSQNPRHKITKRGQNVTFRCDPISEHNRLYWYRQTLGQGPEFLTYFQNEAQLEKSRLLSDRFSAERPKGSFSTLEIQRTEQGDSAMYLCASSLGSGGASDTQYFGPGTRLTVL.

The rearrangement links TRBV9 to TRBJ1-2; D may be TRBD1 (6 bases). This CDR3 is 15 amino acids long. The V gene lost 3 bases and the J gene lost 4 bases, with 16 bases spanning the gap. The V gene's germline CDR1 is SGDLS and CDR2 YYNGEE. CDR3 DNA: TGTGCCAGCAGCGAGGGACTCGGACAGAGCTATGGCTACACCTTC. This sequence encodes CASSEGLGQSYGYTF. The full variable domain, its missing parts supplied by reference TRBV9 and TRBJ1-2, is DSGVTQTPKHLITATGQRVTLRCSPRSGDLSVYWYQQSLDQGLQFLIQYYNGEERAKGNILERFSAQQFPDLHSELNLSSLELGDSALYFCASSEGLGQSYGYTFGSGTRLTVV.

The V gene is TRBV18, the J gene TRBJ1-5, with TRBD1 as a possible D gene (6 bases). V lost 5 bases and J lost 0, with 11 bases in between. Per the germline V gene, CDR1 is KGHSH and CDR2 is LQKENI. This CDR3 region has 15 residues. This CDR3 reads CASSTGTSSNQPQHF. The CDR3 coding sequence is TGTGCCAGCTCAACCGGGACATCTAGCAATCAGCCCCAGCATTTT.

The chain employs TRBV15 and TRBJ1-2; D gene uncertain. The CDR3 totals 14 residues. V lost 0 bases and J lost 4, with 9 bases in between. Looked up from germline, CDR1 is LNHNV and CDR2 is YYDKDF (reference sequence). In DNA, the CDR3 is TGTGCCACCAGCAGAGATCGGGGTAGCTATGGCTACACCTTC. Its translation is CATSRDRGSYGYTF.

The rearrangement uses TRBV21-1 and TRBJ2-7; the D call in the table, TRBD1, was not verified against the DNA. TRBV21-1 is listed as a pseudogene. The CDR3 extends over 15 amino acids. The CDR3 region has the DNA TGTGCCAGCAGCAAGGACAGGGTAAGCTCCTACGAGCAGTACTTC. Residues: CASSKDRVSSYEQYF.

The chain recombines TRBV6-1 with TRBJ1-2; a possible D gene is TRBD1 (6 bases). The germline gives CDR1 MNHNS, CDR2 SASEGT. This CDR3 contains 14 residues. Between the trimmed V and J ends, which lost 3 bases and 4 bases, there was a span of 12 bases. The CDR3 here is CASSEAGARYGYTF. The DNA of the CDR3 is TGTGCCAGCAGTGAGGCGGGGGCCCGCTATGGCTACACCTTC.

The chain couples TRBV9 to TRBJ2-2, with TRBD2 as a possible D gene (6 bases). CDR3 length: 15 amino acids. The V and J ends lost 10 bases and 5 bases respectively, with 21 bases between them. Germline V gene data show CDR1 as SGDLS and CDR2 as YYNGEE. CDR3 in DNA: TGTGCCTCCGCCCTCCAGGCGGGGAAGACCGGGGAGCTGTTTTTT. This encodes CASALQAGKTGELFF.

The chain has TRBV4-1 and TRBJ1-1; tentatively, D is TRBD1 (5 bases). V gave up 0 bases and J gave up 5 bases, with 10 bases separating them. Looked up from germline, CDR1 is MGHRA and CDR2 is YSYEKL. This CDR3 has 14 residues. Here the CDR3 reads CASSQDPGRTEAFF. CDR3 in DNA: TGCGCCAGCAGCCAAGACCCGGGACGTACTGAAGCTTTCTTT.

The chain carries TRBV15 and TRBJ2-7; 7 nucleotides agree with TRBD1. J was trimmed by 0 bases and V by 0 bases; bases with no gene match: 5. The V gene's germline CDR1 is LNHNV and CDR2 YYDKDF (reference sequence). The CDR3 is 16 residues long. This chain's CDR3 is CATSRDRDSLSYEQYF. In nucleotides, the CDR3 is TGTGCCACCAGCAGAGATCGGGACAGTCTCTCCTACGAGCAGTACTTC. The complete variable domain, with remaining parts taken from reference TRBV15 and TRBJ2-7, reads DAMVIQNPRYQVTQFGKPVTLSCSQTLNHNVMYWYQQKSSQAPKLLFHYYDKDFNNEADTPDNFQSRRPNTSFCFLDIRSPGLGDTAMYLCATSRDRDSLSYEQYFGPGTRLTVT.

A few counts support this clone. The rearrangement uses TRBV6-5 and TRBJ1-5; maybe TRBD1 (6 bases). There are 15 residues in the CDR3. V was pared by 5 bases and J by 3 bases, with 14 bases between. CDR1 is MNHEY, CDR2 SVGAGI, per germline. The CDR3 region has the DNA TGTGCCAGCAGTGGGGCAACAGGGCTCAATCAGCCCCAGCATTTT. Its translation: CASSGATGLNQPQHF.

This clone has a handful of counts. V gene TRBV11-2 combines with J gene TRBJ2-3, with no clear D. The CDR3 is 11 amino acids. CDR1 is SGHAT, CDR2 FQNNGV, per germline. V lost 6 bases and J lost 7, with 8 bases in between. This CDR3 is CASRGSNTQYF. CDR3 sequence (DNA): TGTGCCAGCAGAGGTTCGAATACGCAGTATTTT. Filled out from reference TRBV11-2 and TRBJ2-3, the complete variable domain reads EAGVAQSPRYKIIEKRQSVAFWCNPISGHATLYWYQQILGQGPKLLIQFQNNGVVDDSQLPKDRFSAERLKGVDSTLKIQPAKLEDSAVYLCASRGSNTQYFGPGTRLTVL.